This TCR beta chain was obtained from a study of cytomegalovirus exposure and HLA in healthy donors. This CDR3 spans 14 amino acids. After removal of 8 bases from V and 7 bases from J, the junction contained 13 bases not matched to a gene. The V gene's germline CDR1 is MNHEY and CDR2 SVGAGI. Use of 60 Vbeta and 13 Jbeta primers characterized the PCR. Clones were read by immunoSEQ multiplex PCR, and TCRdb kept only the in-frame ones, dropping some. The data show approximately 260,000 clones, about 93% seen once. The receptor comes from a girl aged 2 to 10 in good health and CMV-seronegative. This chain links TRBV6-5 with TRBJ1-2; 7 positions match TRBD1. Sequences were obtained from PBMCs. The CDR3 DNA sequence: TGTGCCAGCGGGCGAGGGGGCGGAAGCTCTGGCTACACCTTC. It encodes CASGRGGGSSGYTF.